A single sample is the source of the 12 T cell receptor beta chains below, sequenced in a study of blood T cell repertoires in COVID-19. Here immunoSEQ multiplex PCR was the method, and the copy in TCRdb shows in-frame clones only, minus some. The table lists around 36,000 clones, under 90% of them singletons. Sequences were obtained from peripheral blood. Source of these receptors: a middle-aged man with acute or convalescent COVID-19.

The V gene is TRBV30, the J gene TRBJ1-3, with 11 positions matching TRBD1. Germline V gene data show CDR1 as GTSNPN and CDR2 as SVGIG (reference sequence). Trimming at V came to 5 bases and at J to 0 bases, leaving 6 bases not matched to a gene. The CDR3 totals 16 residues. CDR3 DNA: TGTGCCTGGCCTCGGGACAGGGGGTTCTCTGGAAACACCATATATTTT. This gives the protein CAWPRDRGFSGNTIYF. Full variable domain (missing parts from reference TRBV30 and TRBJ1-3): SQTIHQWPATLVQPVGSPLSLECTVEGTSNPNLYWYRQAAGRGLQLLFYSVGIGQISSEVPQNLSASRPQDRQFILSSKKLLLSDSGFYLCAWPRDRGFSGNTIYFGEGSWLTVV.

The chain uses TRBV6-5 and TRBJ2-7; 9 bases align to TRBD1. The CDR3 has 14 amino acids. Looked up from germline, CDR1 is MNHEY and CDR2 is SVGAGI. Losses at the gene ends were 7 bases for V and 3 bases for J; bases not matched to a gene: 7. CDR3 residues: CASKPGQGDYEQYF. As DNA, the CDR3 is TGTGCCAGCAAGCCGGGACAGGGAGACTACGAGCAGTACTTC.

The chain joins TRBV12-1 to TRBJ2-5; the table gives TRBD2 as D, unverified against the DNA. TRBV12-1 is labeled a pseudogene. CDR3 length equals 13 residues. The CDR3 nucleotides are TGTGCCAGCAGCGGGGGGGGGTTGGAGACCCAGTACTTC. It encodes CASSGGGLETQYF.

This clone turned up a few times. The genes are TRBV24-1 and TRBJ1-1; 9 nucleotides agree with TRBD1. The CDR3 extends over 15 amino acids. Trimming at V came to 4 bases and at J to 3 bases, leaving 5 bases not matched to a gene. Germline CDR1 KGHDR, CDR2 SFDVKD. In DNA, the CDR3 is TGTGCCACCAGTGAATTACAGGGGGCGCACACTGAAGCTTTCTTT. Protein: CATSELQGAHTEAFF.

V is TRBV28 and J is TRBJ2-7; 9 bases are a match to TRBD1. Per the germline V gene, CDR1 is MDHEN and CDR2 is SYDVKM. V trimming: 2 bases; J trimming: 5 bases; junction bases outside the gene matches: 4. The CDR3 covers 14 residues. The CDR3 is CASSLGTGRDEQYF. The CDR3 region has the DNA TGTGCCAGCAGTTTAGGGACAGGGAGAGACGAGCAGTACTTC.

The genes are TRBV5-4 and TRBJ2-1; TRBD2 aligns across 8 bases. CDR1 and CDR2 from the germline V gene are SGHNT and YYREEE (reference sequence). The CDR3 runs 15 residues. V was pared by 4 bases and J by 0 bases, with 3 bases of the junction left unmatched. The CDR3: CASSGSGSSYNEQFF. The CDR3 bases are TGTGCCAGCAGCGGAAGCGGGAGCTCCTACAATGAGCAGTTCTTC.

The chain combines TRBV27 with TRBJ2-1; D gene ambiguous. CDR3 length equals 13 residues. Trimming removed 2 bases from V and 4 bases from J, with 6 bases in between. CDR1 MNHEY and CDR2 SMNVEV come from the germline V gene (reference sequence). The CDR3 nucleotides are TGTGCCAGCAGTTTACCCGGTTACAATGAGCAGTTCTTC. It is translated as CASSLPGYNEQFF.

Written as DNA, the CDR3 is TGCGCCAGCAAGGGCGACGGGAGGGGTCCAGATACGCAGTATTTT. It translates to CASKGDGRGPDTQYF. This chain links TRBV5-1 with TRBJ2-3; 8 bases fit TRBD2. The V gene's germline CDR1 is SGHRS and CDR2 YFSETQ. Trimming at V came to 6 bases and at J to 4 bases, leaving 10 bases not matched to a gene. The length of the CDR3 is 15 residues.

The chain recombines TRBV25-1 with TRBJ2-2; 11 positions match TRBD1. Germline trimming cut 7 bases from V and 8 bases from J; bases unmatched to any gene: 6. The CDR3 contains 14 residues. Looked up from germline, CDR1 is MGHDK and CDR2 is SYGVNS. This CDR3 reads CASNGQGAMGELFF. CDR3 sequence (DNA): TGTGCCAGCAACGGACAGGGGGCGATGGGGGAGCTGTTTTTT.

The CDR3, as DNA: TGCGCCAGCAGCTTGGCCGACAGGGGGGGCGAGCAGTACTTC. Translating it yields CASSLADRGGEQYF. The J gene is TRBJ2-7, the V gene TRBV5-1, with TRBD1 identical over 9 bases. The CDR3 contains 14 residues. After removal of 0 bases from V and 6 bases from J, the junction contained 4 bases not matched to a gene. The germline CDR1 and CDR2 sequences are SGHRS and YFSETQ.

The chain joins TRBV19 to TRBJ1-1; D ambiguous. Germline-derived CDR1 and CDR2 are LNHDA and SQIVND (reference sequence). V was pared by 5 bases and J by 5 bases, with 15 bases between. This CDR3 is 14 amino acids long. The CDR3 sequence is CASSRGLRWTEAFF. CDR3 bases: TGTGCCAGTAGTCGAGGACTGCGGTGGACTGAAGCTTTCTTT.

The V call is TRBV29-1, the J call TRBJ1-2; 9 bases are shared with TRBD1. CDR1 is SQVTM and CDR2 is ANQGSEA in the germline V gene. J lost 8 bases, V lost 7 bases, and 8 bases had no gene match. The CDR3 is made up of 12 amino acids. CDR3 sequence: CSASTGGAGYTF. In nucleotides, the CDR3 is TGCAGCGCATCGACAGGGGGTGCAGGCTACACCTTC.